This T cell receptor (beta chain) was identified during a study of vaccination and CD4 T cells after COVID-19. Overall study context: From HCoV-229E, HCoV-OC43, HCoV-NL63 and SARS-CoV-2, overlapping spike peptides were used to stimulate the cells.

Treatment here: roughly ten-day PBMC culture with coronavirus spike peptide pools or control peptides (ViraFEST assay). For this clonotype: What it binds is not known.

Germline CDR1 reads SGHAT; CDR2 reads FQNNGV. This CDR3 contains 13 residues. The J segment lost 6 bases and the V segment lost 3 bases, leaving 4 bases of the junction unmatched. Cultured CD4+ T cell DNA was sequenced using the Oncomine TCR Beta short-read assay. Using the QIAamp micro DNA kit, genomic DNA was extracted from the CD4+ T cells that had been cultured. Each CDR3 protein gets one entry after TCRdb re-called the PCR reads with MiXCR. The table has 9,000 to 13,000 distinct CDR3 sequences, roughly 25% seen once. The genes are TRBV11-2 and TRBJ2-7, with 8 nucleotides matching TRBD2. This TCR came from a human donor who had recovered from COVID-19. The starting material was CD4+ T cells from blood, cultured in vitro, obtained after SARS-CoV-2 vaccination. The CDR3 here is CASSFSGISEQYF. As DNA, the CDR3 is TGTGCCAGCAGCTTTAGCGGGATATCCGAGCAGTACTTC. Variable domain in full (rest from reference TRBV11-2 and TRBJ2-7): EAGVAQSPRYKIIEKRQSVAFWCNPISGHATLYWYQQILGQGPKLLIQFQNNGVVDDSQLPKDRFSAERLKGVDSTLKIQPAKLEDSAVYLCASSFSGISEQYFGPGTRLTVT.